The 3 T cell receptor beta chains in this list originate from one sample, sequenced in a study of T cells in Graves' hyperthyroidism and ophthalmopathy. There were TCR beta CDR3 regions amplified from RNA transcripts. The HTBI primer set was used in a first-round RT-PCR of the TCR CDR3. TCRdb recomputed calls from the multiplex PCR reads with MiXCR, one row per CDR3 protein. The data show 600,000 to 700,000 distinct CDR3 sequences, just under 45% seen once. The sample consisted of peripheral blood or thyroid tissue (not recorded which). The receptors come from an adult man with Graves' disease, either hyperthyroidism or ophthalmopathy (not recorded which).

The J gene is TRBJ2-3, the V gene TRBV25-1; 8 bases match TRBD1. The CDR3 contains 13 residues. CDR1 MGHDK and CDR2 SYGVNS come from the germline V gene. V was clipped by 6 bases and J by 6 bases; unmatched bases: 5. CDR3 sequence (DNA): TGTGCCAGCAGCTTCAGGGGGCTGGATACGCAGTATTTT. Its protein product is CASSFRGLDTQYF.

The J gene is TRBJ1-1, the V gene TRBV20-1; 7 bases agree with TRBD1. CDR1 is DFQATT and CDR2 is SNEGSKA in the germline V gene (reference sequence). The CDR3 consists of 14 residues. V shed 2 bases and J 1 base; nucleotides not matched to a gene: 4. CDR3 sequence: CSARNRGPNTEAFF. CDR3 sequence (DNA): TGCAGTGCTAGAAACAGGGGACCGAACACTGAAGCTTTCTTT.

This clonotype turned up a few times. A much larger clone lies a single base off, so this may be a read error. The V gene is TRBV15, the J gene TRBJ1-4; D is unclear. Germline V gene data show CDR1 as LNHNV and CDR2 as YYDKDF (reference sequence). V lost 5 bases and J lost 6, with 13 bases in between. The CDR3 spans 14 residues. CDR3 in DNA: TGTGCCACCAGCCGCGAACAGTTTTATGAAAAACTGTTTTTT. Translation gives CATSREQFYEKLFF.